This T cell receptor beta chain emerged from a study of human T cells and chemical hapten exposure. Turning to the study itself: From small differences in pooled library volume came most of the variation in per-sample TCR yields.

Time point of the sample: patch test 3, about 24 weeks after DPC sensitization. Treatment reported: therapeutic diphenylcyclopropenone sensitization with weekly scalp DPC. Using its own MiXCR run on the RACE reads, TCRdb lists one record per CDR3 protein. The repertoire holds tens of thousands of distinct CDR3 sequences, with 11% as singletons. Trimming removed 3 bases from V and 0 bases from J; junction bases left unmatched: 4. Looked up from germline, CDR1 is MNHNS and CDR2 is SASEGT. CDR3 length: 17 residues. This clonotype was detected ten times or more. This clonotype was obtained from a woman aged 45-59 years with alopecia areata. Some clones in this sample may be carry-over from other donors' samples. The source material was whole blood, sampled in connection with sensitization to the hapten diphenylcyclopropenone (DPC). The genes are TRBV6-1 and TRBJ2-1; TRBD1 agrees at 11 bases. The CDR3 here is CASSEGTGGISYNEQFF. The CDR3, as DNA: TGTGCCAGCAGTGAGGGGACAGGGGGGATCTCCTACAATGAGCAGTTCTTC.